The clone carrying this T cell receptor (beta chain) appeared a single time. Its matching antigen is unknown. This entry is derived from a study of T cell responses to AZD1222 COVID-19 vaccine. Study information: Second-dose intervals near 4 or 12 weeks were combined.

Profiled with immunoSEQ multiplex PCR; TCRdb holds only in-frame clones, not every one. This sample has some 150,000 clones; 90% occur once, and the top ten carry 1.5% to 2%. Study results and caveats: Just six AZD1222 recipients tested seropositive at baseline. Mostly white British, mostly female donors; authors suggested clonal diversity may be underestimated. Spike-specific TCR repertoires showed rising breadth and depth after two AZD1222 doses.

This CDR3 is built from 15 residues. V dropped 2 bases and J dropped 4 bases, with 15 bases sitting between them. Germline CDR1 LGHDT, CDR2 YNNKEL (reference sequence). The material sequenced was peripheral blood, taken on day 0 of AZD1222 vaccination. The source of this sequence is an adult in good health. The V call is TRBV3-1 (or the pseudogene TRBV3-2), the J call TRBJ2-7; D may be TRBD1 or TRBD2 (5 bases each). The CDR3 DNA is TGTGCCAGCAGCCAAACGGGGCTGTCGGCGTACGAGCAGTACTTC. It specifies CASSQTGLSAYEQYF.